A selection of T cell receptor beta chains follows, all from one sample in a study of cytomegalovirus exposure and HLA in healthy donors. Profiling relied on immunoSEQ multiplex PCR, and the TCRdb table lists in-frame clones only, not all of them. The sample has 100,000 to 150,000 clones, over 60% seen once. Sequenced sample: PBMCs. The receptors shown here come from a woman aged 40 to 50 in good health and CMV-seropositive. The CDR3 runs from the conserved cysteine through the conserved F or W. The D gene is left open where the match is weak. Some rows mark clone size as missing; the rest say once, few, many or name a class of expanded clone.

v_gene	d_gene	abundance	j_gene	CDR3nt	CDR3aa
TRBV10-3	TRBD2	-	TRBJ2-5	TGTGCCATCAGTGTCCACGAGGGGACTAGCGGGCTCCAAGAGACCCAGTACTTC	CAISVHEGTSGLQETQYF
TRBV6-1	TRBD1	few	TRBJ1-2	TGTGCCAGCAGTGAAAACAGGGGAGGTTATGGCTACACCTTC	CASSENRGGYGYTF
TRBV18	-	-	TRBJ1-1	TGTGCCAGCTCACCACCCGGCAGGGTTAACCAGTTGAGGACTGAAGCTTTCTTT	CASSPPGRVNQLRTEAFF
TRBV4-1	-	-	TRBJ1-6	TGCGCCAGCAGCCAAGAGGCCACCTATAATTCACCCCTCCACTTT	CASSQEATYNSPLHF
TRBV7-6	TRBD1	few	TRBJ1-2	TGTGCCAGCAGCTCTGACGACAGGGGGGGCTATGGCTACACCTTC	CASSSDDRGGYGYTF
TRBV18	TRBD1	-	TRBJ1-2	TGTGCCAGCTCCGACAGGGGCTATGGCTACACCTTC	CASSDRGYGYTF
TRBV18	TRBD1	-	TRBJ1-1	TGTGCCAGCTCAGCGAACAGGGGGCTTAACACTGAAGCTTTCTTT	CASSANRGLNTEAFF
TRBV11-2	TRBD1	-	TRBJ2-2	TGTGCCAGCAGCTTAGGAGGGGGCTGGGGCACCGGGGAGCTGTTTTTT	CASSLGGGWGTGELFF
TRBV5-1	-	few	TRBJ1-2	TGCGCCAGCACTCCTGACAGTTCTAACTATGGCTACACCTTC	CASTPDSSNYGYTF
TRBV6-5	TRBD1	-	TRBJ2-1	TGTGCCAGCAGGGGACAGGGGGAGGTTGAGCAGTTCTTC	CASRGQGEVEQFF
TRBV28	-	-	TRBJ2-1	TGTGCCAGCAGTTCGACTGGTGAGCAGTTCTTC	CASSSTGEQFF
TRBV5-4	-	-	TRBJ2-3	TGTGCCAGCAGCCTAGGGGGATGGGATACGCAGTATTTT	CASSLGGWDTQYF